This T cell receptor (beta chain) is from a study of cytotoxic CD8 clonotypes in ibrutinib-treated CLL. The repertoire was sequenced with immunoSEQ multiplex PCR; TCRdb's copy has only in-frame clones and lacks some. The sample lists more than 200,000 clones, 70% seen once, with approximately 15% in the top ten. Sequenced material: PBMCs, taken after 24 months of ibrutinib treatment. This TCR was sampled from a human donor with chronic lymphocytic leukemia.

The CDR3 sequence is CASSTGGRMNTGELFF. Here the CDR3 DNA reads TGTGCCAGCAGCACAGGGGGACGGATGAACACCGGGGAGCTGTTTTTT. The gene calls are TRBV5-6 and TRBJ2-2; 8 bases are shared with TRBD1. CDR1 is SGHDT and CDR2 is YYEEEE in the germline V gene. With V trimmed by 4 bases and J by 1 base, 6 bases remained unmatched. This CDR3 is 16 amino acids long. The whole variable domain, remainder taken from reference TRBV5-6 and TRBJ2-2, is DAGVTQSPTHLIKTRGQQVTLRCSPKSGHDTVSWYQQALGQGPQFIFQYYEEEERQRGNFPDRFSGHQFPNYSSELNVNALLLGDSALYLCASSTGGRMNTGELFFGEGSRLTVL.